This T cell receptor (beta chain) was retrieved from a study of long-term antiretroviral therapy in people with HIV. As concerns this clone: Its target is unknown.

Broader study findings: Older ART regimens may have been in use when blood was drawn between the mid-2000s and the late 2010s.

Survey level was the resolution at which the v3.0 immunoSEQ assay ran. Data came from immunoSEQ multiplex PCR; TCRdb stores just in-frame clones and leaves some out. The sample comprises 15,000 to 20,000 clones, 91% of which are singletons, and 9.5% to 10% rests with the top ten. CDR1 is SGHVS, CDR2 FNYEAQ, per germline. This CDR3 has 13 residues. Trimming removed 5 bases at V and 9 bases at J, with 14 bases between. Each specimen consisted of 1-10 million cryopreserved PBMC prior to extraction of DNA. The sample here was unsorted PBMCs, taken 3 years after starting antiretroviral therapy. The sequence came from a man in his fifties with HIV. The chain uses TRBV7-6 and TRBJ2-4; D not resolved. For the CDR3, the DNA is TGTGCCAGCAGCCCGAGCACCATGGGCATTCAGTACTTC. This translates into CASSPSTMGIQYF.